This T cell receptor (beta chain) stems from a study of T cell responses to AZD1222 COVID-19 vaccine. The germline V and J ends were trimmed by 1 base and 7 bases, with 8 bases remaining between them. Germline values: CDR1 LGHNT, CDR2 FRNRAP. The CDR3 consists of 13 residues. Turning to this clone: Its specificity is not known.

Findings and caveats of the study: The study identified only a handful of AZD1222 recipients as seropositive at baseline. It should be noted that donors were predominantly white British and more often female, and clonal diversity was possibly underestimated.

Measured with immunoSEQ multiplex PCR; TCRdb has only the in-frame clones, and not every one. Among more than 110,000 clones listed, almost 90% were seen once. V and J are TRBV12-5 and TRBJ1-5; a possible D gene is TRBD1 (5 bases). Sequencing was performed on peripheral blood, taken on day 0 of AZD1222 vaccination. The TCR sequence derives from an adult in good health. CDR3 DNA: TGTGCTAGTGGTTTGGGGGCAGGGCAGCCCCAGCATTTT. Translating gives CASGLGAGQPQHF.